Following are 26 T cell receptor beta chains from one sample sequenced in a study of regulatory T cells in long-lasting Graves disease. HTBI primers from iRepertoire and Arm-PCR of CDR3 regions yielded the TCR beta libraries. TCRdb reanalysed the multiplex PCR reads using MiXCR and keeps one entry per CDR3 protein. The sample consists of hundreds of thousands of distinct CDR3 sequences, roughly 15% of them appearing once. Time point in this sample: newly diagnosed GD, antithyroid drugs for less than 3 months. After RNA was extracted from PBMCs, the TCR library was made from it. These records were also assigned to another study, of T cells in Graves' hyperthyroidism and ophthalmopathy.

Sequencing used peripheral blood mononuclear cells (PBMCs), obtained at new diagnosis, from a patient treated with antithyroid drugs. These receptors all stem from a man aged 18 to 29 with Graves disease.

J is TRBJ2-5 and V is TRBV12-3 or TRBV12-4; no clear D gene. This CDR3 spans 11 amino acids. V lost 2 bases to trimming and J lost 9 bases, with 7 bases between them. The CDR3 loop is CASSLSEAQYF. DNA for the CDR3: TGTGCCAGCAGTTTAAGCGAGGCCCAGTACTTC.

This clonotype was seen more than once but under ten times. V gene TRBV13 combines with J gene TRBJ2-2; unclear D gene. The CDR3 totals 15 residues. Germline CDR1 PRHDT, CDR2 FYEKMQ (reference sequence). Trimming took off 6 bases at V and 0 bases at J, with 11 bases between the two ends. CDR3 sequence reads: CASRQPEANTGELFF. DNA for the CDR3: TGTGCCAGCAGGCAACCAGAGGCGAACACCGGGGAGCTGTTTTTT. Full variable domain (remainder filled in from reference TRBV13 and TRBJ2-2): AAGVIQSPRHLIKEKRETATLKCYPIPRHDTVYWYQQGPGQDPQFLISFYEKMQSDKGSIPDRFSAQQFSDYHSELNMSSLELGDSALYFCASRQPEANTGELFFGEGSRLTVL.

This clonotype has ten or more counts. The V call is TRBV5-1, the J call TRBJ2-1; 14 nucleotides align to TRBD2. This CDR3 region has 17 residues. Per the germline V gene, CDR1 is SGHRS and CDR2 is YFSETQ. J was trimmed by 0 bases and V by 6 bases; bases with no gene match: 5. The CDR3 DNA is TGCGCCAGCACGAGACTAGCGGGAGGGAGCTCCTACAATGAGCAGTTCTTC. Translation gives CASTRLAGGSSYNEQFF.

This clonotype was observed a handful of times. The chain links TRBV4-1 to TRBJ2-3; 10 bases agree with TRBD2. The CDR3 spans 17 residues. The germline gives CDR1 MGHRA, CDR2 YSYEKL. V shed 4 bases and J 4 bases; nucleotides not matched to a gene: 11. The CDR3 loop reads CASSPRSTSGNADTQYF. The CDR3 DNA reads TGCGCCAGCAGCCCGAGGTCAACTAGCGGGAATGCAGATACGCAGTATTTT.

With respect to this clonotype: This may be a read error, as it is one base from a much larger clone. This chain links TRBV9 with TRBJ2-7; D is tentatively TRBD1 or TRBD2 (5 bases each). The germline gives CDR1 SGDLS, CDR2 YYNGEE. Trimming removed 0 bases at V and 0 bases at J, with 16 bases between. This CDR3 spans 17 amino acids. CDR3 sequence (DNA): TGTGCCAGCAGCGTAGATTGGAGGACAAGGAGCTCCTACGAGCAGTACTTC. Translating gives CASSVDWRTRSSYEQYF.

This clonotype was picked up many times. The chain joins TRBV6-1 to TRBJ2-3, with D possibly matching TRBD2 (6 bases). The CDR3 is 16 amino acids. V was pared by 6 bases and J by 0 bases, with 16 bases between. Germline CDR1 reads MNHNS; CDR2 reads SASEGT. CDR3 region: CASSPRTTASTDTQYF. The CDR3 region has the DNA TGTGCCAGCAGCCCCCGGACTACTGCTAGCACAGATACGCAGTATTTT.

The V gene is TRBV10-3, the J gene TRBJ1-5; D remains unclear. The CDR3 length is 16 residues. The V end lost 2 bases, the J end lost 0 bases, and 11 bases lay between the germline ends. Germline V gene sequence: CDR1 ENHRY, CDR2 SYGVKD. The CDR3 bases are TGTGCCATCAGTGAGGTGGACCGATATAGCAATCAGCCCCAGCATTTT. Translation gives CAISEVDRYSNQPQHF.

V and J are TRBV30 and TRBJ1-6; 8 positions agree with TRBD1. From germline, CDR1 is GTSNPN and CDR2 SVGIG (reference sequence). The CDR3 covers 14 residues. With V trimmed by 3 bases and J by 7 bases, 5 bases remained unmatched. DNA of the CDR3: TGTGCCTGGAGGACCACAGGGGGGAATTCACCCCTCCACTTT. Translating it yields CAWRTTGGNSPLHF.

This clonotype appeared a few times. The chain employs TRBV3-1 and TRBJ2-1; the D is unclear. The germline V gene has CDR1 LGHDT and CDR2 YNNKEL (reference sequence). Trimming took 4 bases from V and 10 from J, leaving 14 bases between them. The CDR3 length is 13 residues. In DNA form, the CDR3 reads TGTGCCAGCAGCCCCCCGATGGGTTCGGAGCAGTTCTTC. It is translated as CASSPPMGSEQFF.

In its sample, this clonotype was seen a few times. The chain has TRBV9 and TRBJ2-7; TRBD2 is a possible D gene (6 bases). With 0 bases removed from V and 3 bases from J, the gap between germline ends came to 10 bases. Per the germline V gene, CDR1 is SGDLS and CDR2 is YYNGEE. The CDR3 loop spans 14 amino acids. The CDR3 sequence is CASSVGDGGYEQYF. For the CDR3, the DNA is TGTGCCAGCAGCGTAGGGGACGGGGGCTACGAGCAGTACTTC.

The sample holds a few counts of this clonotype. J is TRBJ1-5 and V is TRBV7-2; D might be TRBD1 (5 bases). The CDR3 consists of 16 residues. Between the trimmed V and J ends, which lost 3 bases and 3 bases, there was a span of 15 bases. Per germline, CDR1 SGHTA and CDR2 FQGNSA. The DNA of the CDR3 is TGTGCCAGCAGCTTGGAGGGCCGGGGGTTCAATCAGCCCCAGCATTTT. It specifies CASSLEGRGFNQPQHF.

This clonotype was detected ten times or more. The rearrangement joins TRBV28 to TRBJ2-7; 14 bases match TRBD2. V shed 5 bases and J 3 bases; nucleotides not matched to a gene: 12. This CDR3 region has 18 residues. The germline gives CDR1 MDHEN, CDR2 SYDVKM. The CDR3 loop reads CASSPYPGTSGRGYEQYF. Written as DNA, the CDR3 is TGTGCCAGCAGTCCATACCCCGGGACTAGCGGGAGAGGCTACGAGCAGTACTTC.

This clonotype was counted ten times or more. The chain has TRBV7-2 and TRBJ2-7, with D maybe TRBD1 (6 bases). The CDR3 spans 15 residues. Germline values: CDR1 SGHTA, CDR2 FQGNSA. V was pared by 1 base and J by 7 bases, with 17 bases between. The DNA for the CDR3 is TGTGCCAGCAGCTTAGTTGAGAGGGGGTATGTGGAGCAGTACTTC. Protein: CASSLVERGYVEQYF.

This clonotype was seen at least ten times. The chain employs TRBV12-3 or TRBV12-4 and TRBJ2-5; 10 bases match TRBD1. V shed 6 bases and J 5 bases; nucleotides not matched to a gene: 6. CDR3 size: 14 residues. In nucleotides, the CDR3 is TGTGCCAGCAGGGCCTCGGGACAGGGGGAGACCCAGTACTTC. Translation gives CASRASGQGETQYF.

In DNA, the CDR3 is TGTGCCAGCCGGACAGCGGGGGGGGGCCCATCCTACGAGCAGTACTTC. Translating gives CASRTAGGGPSYEQYF. This sequence joins TRBV7-2 and TRBJ2-7; 10 positions match TRBD2. V lost 8 bases, J lost 1 base, and 11 bases stayed unmatched. The CDR3 is made up of 16 amino acids. Per germline, CDR1 SGHTA and CDR2 FQGNSA.

The gene calls are TRBV7-2 and TRBJ1-4, with unresolved D. The V end lost 2 bases, the J end lost 10 bases, and 11 bases lay between the germline ends. The CDR3 contains 13 residues. The germline CDR1 and CDR2 sequences are SGHTA and FQGNSA. CDR3 sequence reads: CASSLRGWGKLFF. CDR3 DNA: TGTGCCAGCAGCTTACGAGGGTGGGGAAAACTGTTTTTT.

The gene calls are TRBV12-3 or TRBV12-4 and TRBJ2-7; maybe TRBD1 (6 bases). V was cut by 2 bases and J by 1 base, with 15 bases left in between. The CDR3 runs to 16 residues. The CDR3 loop is CASSLNFGTRSYEQYF. The CDR3 coding sequence is TGTGCCAGCAGTTTAAACTTCGGGACAAGGTCCTACGAGCAGTACTTC.

This clonotype has only a few counts. The rearrangement uses TRBV5-1 and TRBJ2-3; no clear D. The CDR3 has 16 residues. Trimming removed 1 base at V and 0 bases at J, with 12 bases between. Germline assignment: CDR1 SGHRS and CDR2 YFSETQ. CDR3 protein: CASSLSAAPSTDTQYF. The CDR3 region has the DNA TGCGCCAGCAGCTTGTCGGCAGCTCCTAGCACAGATACGCAGTATTTT.

This clonotype was counted between two and nine times. This chain connects TRBV4-1 to TRBJ2-7; tentatively, D is TRBD2 (6 bases). Germline CDR1 is MGHRA and CDR2 is YSYEKL. Trimming took 0 bases from V and 4 from J, leaving 10 bases between them. The CDR3 runs 14 residues. Here the CDR3 DNA reads TGCGCCAGCAGCCAAGAGCCAGGACTATACGAGCAGTACTTC. This gives the protein CASSQEPGLYEQYF.

The table lists this clonotype with many counts. V usage is TRBV15 and J usage is TRBJ2-7; D could derive from TRBD1 or TRBD2 (5 bases each). Trimming took 8 bases from V and 2 from J, leaving 19 bases between them. Germline CDR1 is LNHNV and CDR2 is YYDKDF (reference sequence). The CDR3 contains 15 residues. The CDR3 nucleotides read TGTGCCACCGGCCCTGGCCGGGACGCGACCTACGAGCAGTACTTC. Its protein product is CATGPGRDATYEQYF.

The genes are TRBV7-2 and TRBJ1-5; D is possibly TRBD1 (5 bases). CDR1 is SGHTA, CDR2 FQGNSA, per germline. CDR3 length: 14 amino acids. Trimming pared 7 bases from V and 4 bases from J, leaving 14 bases between. The CDR3 reads CASNRWGGNQPQHF. The CDR3 nucleotides are TGTGCCAGCAACAGATGGGGGGGAAATCAGCCCCAGCATTTT.

V usage is TRBV5-4 and J usage is TRBJ2-1; TRBD2 matches 7 bases. The CDR3 spans 17 residues. Germline lookup yields CDR1 SGHNT and CDR2 YYREEE (reference sequence). Germline trimming cut 4 bases from V and 9 bases from J; bases unmatched to any gene: 19. The CDR3 DNA follows: TGTGCCAGCAGCCCTGGGCGAGCGGGGCCGGGGAGAGGTGAGCAGTTCTTC. It yields the protein CASSPGRAGPGRGEQFF. The full variable domain, in which reference TRBV5-4 and TRBJ2-1 provide the parts outside the CDR3, is ETGVTQSPTHLIKTRGQQVTLRCSSQSGHNTVSWYQQALGQGPQFIFQYYREEENGRGNFPPRFSGLQFPNYSSELNVNALELDDSALYLCASSPGRAGPGRGEQFFGPGTRLTVL.

There are many counts of this clonotype. The gene calls are TRBV20-1 and TRBJ2-3, with TRBD2 matching 8 bases. After removal of 0 bases from V and 4 bases from J, the junction contained 3 bases not matched to a gene. The CDR3 is made up of 14 amino acids. Germline V CDR1 and CDR2: DFQATT, SNEGSKA (reference sequence). This CDR3 is CSARDGREADTQYF. CDR3 DNA: TGCAGTGCTAGAGATGGGCGGGAGGCAGATACGCAGTATTTT.

This clonotype was observed a handful of times. V usage is TRBV6-4 and J usage is TRBJ2-3, with 9 bases identical to TRBD1. V was pared by 4 bases and J by 2 bases, with 1 base of the junction left unmatched. The CDR3 loop spans 14 amino acids. CDR1 and CDR2 from the germline V gene are MRHNA and SNTAGT. This chain's CDR3 is CASSGDRVTDTQYF. In nucleotides, the CDR3 is TGTGCCAGCAGTGGGGACAGGGTCACAGATACGCAGTATTTT.

This clonotype was recorded at least ten times. CDR3 region: CASSNVFFSGRHTGELFF. CDR3 bases: TGTGCCAGCAGTAACGTTTTTTTTAGCGGGCGGCACACCGGGGAGCTGTTTTTT. The rearrangement links TRBV27 to TRBJ2-2; 7 bases are a match to TRBD2. Germline assignment: CDR1 MNHEY and CDR2 SMNVEV (reference sequence). There are 18 residues in the CDR3. V shed 5 bases and J 3 bases; nucleotides not matched to a gene: 15.

The chain links TRBV6-1 to TRBJ1-3; possibly TRBD1 for D (6 bases). The CDR3 contains 17 residues. Looked up from germline, CDR1 is MNHNS and CDR2 is SASEGT. The V and J ends lost 5 bases and 0 bases respectively, with 17 bases between them. CDR3 nucleotide sequence: TGTGCCAGCAGTCAATGGACAGCAACAACCTCTGGAAACACCATATATTTT. Its translation: CASSQWTATTSGNTIYF.